The 30 T cell receptor beta chains listed next were all sequenced from one sample in a study of long-term antiretroviral therapy in people with HIV. Sequencing used immunoSEQ v3.0 at survey level. Assay used: immunoSEQ multiplex PCR; TCRdb lists only in-frame clones, some missing. The profile covers tens of thousands of clones, with roughly 96% appearing a single time and approximately 8% taken by the ten largest. The source was unsorted PBMCs, collected approximately 6.3 years after starting antiretroviral therapy. All receptors derive from a man aged 30 to 45 with HIV.

V usage is TRBV6-5 and J usage is TRBJ1-4, with TRBD1 as a possible D gene (6 bases). Germline CDR1 reads MNHEY; CDR2 reads SVGAGI. V was cut by 0 bases and J by 7 bases, with 12 bases left in between. The CDR3 has 15 amino acids. CDR3 residues: CASSYSGQGSEKLFF. CDR3 DNA sequence: TGTGCCAGCAGTTACTCGGGTCAGGGGAGTGAAAAACTGTTTTTT.

V is TRBV5-1 and J is TRBJ2-5; TRBD2 aligns across 14 bases. The CDR3 length is 16 residues. V shed 3 bases and J 4 bases; nucleotides not matched to a gene: 5. Germline CDR1 and CDR2: SGHRS and YFSETQ. Here the CDR3 reads CASSSRLAGGVETQYF. For the CDR3, the DNA is TGCGCCAGCAGCTCCCGACTAGCGGGAGGGGTAGAGACCCAGTACTTC.

The chain links TRBV6-1 to TRBJ2-7, with D tentatively TRBD2 (5 bases). Germline loops: CDR1 MNHNS, CDR2 SASEGT. Trimming cost V 4 bases and J 5 bases, with 12 bases left between them. This CDR3 region has 13 residues. As DNA, the CDR3 is TGTGCCAGCAGTGGATCTTGGAGGCACGAGCAGTACTTC. Translation gives CASSGSWRHEQYF.

The chain uses TRBV7-9 and TRBJ1-1; D gene ambiguous. The CDR3 has 13 amino acids. Trimming pared 6 bases from V and 0 bases from J, leaving 8 bases between. In germline, CDR1 is SEHNR, CDR2 FQNEAQ (reference sequence). CDR3 in amino acids: CASSLSVNTEAFF. CDR3 nucleotides: TGTGCCAGCAGTCTTTCGGTGAACACTGAAGCTTTCTTT.

The chain links TRBV5-6 to TRBJ2-7; D possibly corresponds to TRBD1 (6 bases). V dropped 0 bases and J dropped 6 bases, with 16 bases sitting between them. CDR3 size: 15 residues. CDR1 and CDR2 (germline): SGHDT, YYEEEE. The CDR3 bases are TGTGCCAGCAGCTTGGGTTCGGCAGTAGGGGGCGAGCAGTACTTC. It encodes CASSLGSAVGGEQYF.

This chain links TRBV10-3 with TRBJ2-1; TRBD1 agrees at 9 bases. Trimming at V came to 2 bases and at J to 3 bases, leaving 11 bases not matched to a gene. Germline CDR1 reads ENHRY; CDR2 reads SYGVKD. CDR3 length: 18 residues. The CDR3 region has the DNA TGTGCCATCAGTGAGGCCGGAACAGGGGGCAGTTTCTACAATGAGCAGTTCTTC. This gives the protein CAISEAGTGGSFYNEQFF.

The chain carries TRBV5-1 and TRBJ2-1, with D possibly matching TRBD2 (6 bases). Trimming stripped 8 bases from V and 0 bases from J, with 15 bases between. The CDR3 spans 15 residues. From germline, CDR1 is SGHRS and CDR2 YFSETQ. Here the CDR3 reads CASQGAGSSYNEQFF. CDR3 nucleotide sequence: TGCGCCAGTCAGGGTGCGGGAAGCTCCTACAATGAGCAGTTCTTC.

V is TRBV2 and J is TRBJ2-2; 7 positions agree with TRBD1. V dropped 2 bases and J dropped 1; count of bases not matched to a gene: 1. From germline, CDR1 is SNHLY and CDR2 FYNNEI. The CDR3 runs to 15 residues. CDR3 DNA: TGTGCCAGCAGTGAATGGACAGGGAACACCGGGGAGCTGTTTTTT. Translation: CASSEWTGNTGELFF.

The CDR3 loop is CASSFAGEGYGYTF. CDR3 DNA: TGTGCCAGCAGCTTCGCCGGGGAAGGATATGGCTACACCTTC. The V call is TRBV7-2, the J call TRBJ1-2, with D hard to call. Germline V CDR1 and CDR2: SGHTA, FQGNSA. The V gene lost 3 bases and the J gene lost 5 bases, with 13 bases spanning the gap. The CDR3 contains 14 residues.

The rearrangement uses TRBV6-6 and TRBJ2-2, with 8 bases fitting TRBD1. Germline values: CDR1 MNHNY, CDR2 SVGAGI (reference sequence). The trim removed 5 bases at V and 1 base at J, leaving 3 bases unmatched. The CDR3 is made up of 15 amino acids. For the CDR3, the DNA is TGTGCCAGCAGTCCCGGGACAGGGAACACCGGGGAGCTGTTTTTT. It encodes CASSPGTGNTGELFF.

J is TRBJ1-1 and V is TRBV10-1, with 9 positions matching TRBD1. Germline CDR1 WNHNN, CDR2 SYGVQD (reference sequence). The CDR3 has 14 amino acids. V lost 7 bases to trimming and J lost 6 bases; unmatched junction nucleotides: 9. CDR3 protein: CASTLGDREAEAFF. Here the CDR3 DNA reads TGCGCCAGCACCCTCGGGGACAGGGAGGCTGAAGCTTTCTTT.

This chain links TRBV6-5 with TRBJ2-7, with 8 bases fitting TRBD1. The CDR3 consists of 15 residues. After removal of 4 bases from V and 1 base from J, the junction contained 6 bases not matched to a gene. Germline loops: CDR1 MNHEY, CDR2 SVGAGI. The CDR3 sequence is CASSLQGASSYEQYF. For the CDR3, the DNA is TGTGCCAGCAGTTTGCAGGGGGCAAGTTCCTACGAGCAGTACTTC.

This clone appeared once. The J gene is TRBJ2-7, the V gene TRBV28, with D possibly TRBD2 on 5 matching bases. The CDR3 runs 15 residues. CDR1 and CDR2 from the germline V gene are MDHEN and SYDVKM. V lost 10 bases, J lost 2 bases, and 21 bases lay in between. The CDR3 loop is CATSSAKAGPYEQYF. Here the CDR3 DNA reads TGTGCCACCAGCTCCGCAAAGGCGGGCCCCTACGAGCAGTACTTC.

This clone was recorded once. This chain uses TRBV7-3 with TRBJ2-1, with a weak D call TRBD2 (5 bases). The V gene's germline CDR1 is SGHTA and CDR2 FQGTGA. The V gene lost 5 bases and the J gene lost 5 bases, with 16 bases spanning the gap. This CDR3 contains 15 residues. As DNA, the CDR3 is TGTGCCAGCAGCACATCCGGAGAGCGGAACAATGAGCAGTTCTTC. Translating gives CASSTSGERNNEQFF.

The CDR3 DNA follows: TGCGCCAGCAGCCAAGGTGCCCACACCGGGGAGCTGTTTTTT. This sequence encodes CASSQGAHTGELFF. The V call is TRBV4-1, the J call TRBJ2-2; no definite D call. There are 14 residues in the CDR3. Germline CDR1 is MGHRA and CDR2 is YSYEKL. Trimming took 1 base from V and 3 from J, leaving 6 bases between them.

The chain links TRBV5-1 to TRBJ2-5; 12 positions agree with TRBD1. Unmatched junction bases numbered 4, after V lost 4 bases and J lost 3 bases. CDR1 and CDR2 (germline): SGHRS, YFSETQ. The CDR3 is 15 residues long. Written as DNA, the CDR3 is TGCGCCAGCAGCGCAGGGACAGGGGGCGAAGAGACCCAGTACTTC. Translating it yields CASSAGTGGEETQYF. Variable domain in full (rest from reference TRBV5-1 and TRBJ2-5): KAGVTQTPRYLIKTRGQQVTLSCSPISGHRSVSWYQQTPGQGLQFLFEYFSETQRNKGNFPGRFSGRQFSNSRSEMNVSTLELGDSALYLCASSAGTGGEETQYFGPGTRLLVL.

The J gene is TRBJ2-2, the V gene TRBV4-3; TRBD2 matches at 9 bases. The germline CDR1 and CDR2 sequences are LGHNA and YSLEER. Trimming cost V 2 bases and J 5 bases; bases outside gene matches: 6. This CDR3 has 16 residues. CDR3 nucleotides: TGCGCCAGCAGCCAAAGGCGGGAGGGGTGGACCGGGGAGCTGTTTTTT. Protein: CASSQRREGWTGELFF.

V and J are TRBV4-1 and TRBJ1-1; no reliable D call. Germline V gene sequence: CDR1 MGHRA, CDR2 YSYEKL. The CDR3 runs 15 residues. V lost 1 base, J lost 5 bases, and 14 bases lay in between. The CDR3 is CASSQGFGTVTEAFF. The CDR3 nucleotides are TGCGCCAGCAGCCAAGGTTTCGGTACGGTAACTGAAGCTTTCTTT.

This chain joins TRBV7-9 and TRBJ1-4, with 10 bases fitting TRBD1. Germline values: CDR1 SEHNR, CDR2 FQNEAQ (reference sequence). This CDR3 contains 15 residues. Unmatched junction bases numbered 5, after V lost 6 bases and J lost 4 bases. CDR3 sequence: CASSLGTGVNEKLFF. As DNA, the CDR3 is TGTGCCAGCAGTCTCGGGACAGGGGTTAATGAAAAACTGTTTTTT.

This chain links TRBV9 with TRBJ1-3, with D tentatively TRBD1 (6 bases). Trimming shortened V by 0 bases and J by 0 bases, and 16 bases separated the two germline ends. CDR1 and CDR2 (germline): SGDLS, YYNGEE. The CDR3 extends over 18 amino acids. CDR3 coding DNA: TGTGCCAGCAGCGTAGGGACAGCCTGGGATCCCTCTGGAAACACCATATATTTT. Encoded protein: CASSVGTAWDPSGNTIYF.

About this clone itself: Germline is not matched at one junction end, which may reflect a read error. The chain recombines TRBV6-1 with TRBJ1-6, with D tentatively TRBD1 (6 bases). Germline CDR1 reads MNHNS; CDR2 reads SASEGT. This CDR3 is 15 amino acids long. The CDR3 DNA reads TGTGCCAGCAGCGAAGGGGGGGTATTTAATTCACCCCTCCACTTT. It encodes CASSEGGVFNSPLHF.

V usage is TRBV19 and J usage is TRBJ2-7, with D perhaps matching TRBD1 (7 bases). Germline V gene sequence: CDR1 LNHDA, CDR2 SQIVND (reference sequence). V was clipped by 5 bases and J by 10 bases, with 21 bases between them. CDR3 length equals 14 residues. The CDR3: CASSSPGGLVAQYF. In DNA, the CDR3 is TGTGCCAGTAGTTCCCCAGGGGGGCTGGTCGCACAGTACTTC.

This chain joins TRBV4-3 and TRBJ2-1; TRBD2 matches at 10 bases. CDR1 LGHNA and CDR2 YSLEER come from the germline V gene. This CDR3 region has 17 residues. The V gene end was trimmed by 0 bases and the J gene end by 6 bases; junction bases not matched to a gene: 8. CDR3 region: CASSQDVPLAGTNEQFF. The DNA of the CDR3 is TGCGCCAGCAGCCAAGATGTTCCACTAGCGGGAACCAATGAGCAGTTCTTC.

This clone was seen just once. The chain employs TRBV5-6 and TRBJ2-2, with a tentative D call TRBD2 (5 bases). V lost 4 bases and J 3 bases, leaving 16 bases between the germline ends. CDR1 and CDR2 from the germline V gene are SGHDT and YYEEEE. The CDR3 length is 16 residues. The CDR3 region has the DNA TGTGCCAGCAGCCCGGGAAGAACTTTCTACACCGGGGAGCTGTTTTTT. Its translation is CASSPGRTFYTGELFF.

The rearrangement links TRBV15 to TRBJ2-7, with TRBD1 matching 7 bases. After removal of 3 bases from V and 3 bases from J, the junction contained 5 bases not matched to a gene. Germline V gene lookup returns CDR1 LNHNV and CDR2 YYDKDF (reference sequence). The CDR3 length is 14 residues. The CDR3 is CATSSHRGYYEQYF. The CDR3 region has the DNA TGTGCCACCAGCAGCCACAGGGGTTACTACGAGCAGTACTTC. The full variable domain, with the rest looked up from reference TRBV15 and TRBJ2-7, is DAMVIQNPRYQVTQFGKPVTLSCSQTLNHNVMYWYQQKSSQAPKLLFHYYDKDFNNEADTPDNFQSRRPNTSFCFLDIRSPGLGDTAMYLCATSSHRGYYEQYFGPGTRLTVT.

This rearrangement joins TRBV18 to TRBJ1-1; 10 positions match TRBD1. V trimming: 5 bases; J trimming: 6 bases; junction bases outside the gene matches: 12. CDR3 length: 16 amino acids. The germline V gene has CDR1 KGHSH and CDR2 LQKENI. Written as DNA, the CDR3 is TGTGCCAGCTCAAGCGAGACAGGGGGCGCCAATCCTGAAGCTTTCTTT. As protein: CASSSETGGANPEAFF.

This clone is a singleton in its sample. The V and J genes are TRBV30 and TRBJ2-7; D uncertain. This CDR3 has 11 amino acids. The V gene's germline CDR1 is GTSNPN and CDR2 SVGIG (reference sequence). The V and J ends lost 0 bases and 7 bases respectively, with 7 bases between them. CDR3 amino acids: CAWSVSLEQYF. The CDR3 DNA is TGTGCCTGGAGTGTAAGTCTTGAGCAGTACTTC. The full variable domain, completed using reference TRBV30 and TRBJ2-7, is SQTIHQWPATLVQPVGSPLSLECTVEGTSNPNLYWYRQAAGRGLQLLFYSVGIGQISSEVPQNLSASRPQDRQFILSSKKLLLSDSGFYLCAWSVSLEQYFGPGTRLTVT.

The V gene is TRBV29-1, the J gene TRBJ2-3; D unclear. Trimming cost V 6 bases and J 0 bases, with 7 bases left between them. CDR1 is SQVTM and CDR2 is ANQGSEA in the germline V gene. The CDR3 runs to 12 residues. The CDR3 nucleotides are TGCAGCGTGAGGCCGAGCACAGATACGCAGTATTTT. Translation: CSVRPSTDTQYF.

The chain joins TRBV27 to TRBJ2-5, with D perhaps assigned TRBD1 or TRBD2 (5 bases each). The CDR3 runs 14 residues. CDR1 is MNHEY, CDR2 SMNVEV, per germline (reference sequence). V was cut by 0 bases and J by 8 bases, with 13 bases left in between. The DNA for the CDR3 is TGTGCCAGCAGTTTATCCGGGACGATGGGAACCCAGTACTTC. Protein product: CASSLSGTMGTQYF.

V usage is TRBV29-1 and J usage is TRBJ2-5, with 8 bases identical to TRBD1. V was pared by 4 bases and J by 3 bases, with 4 bases of the junction left unmatched. The CDR3 runs to 13 residues. In germline, CDR1 is SQVTM, CDR2 ANQGSEA. CDR3 coding DNA: TGCAGCGTTGCGCGGACAGGGAAAGAGACCCAGTACTTC. Protein: CSVARTGKETQYF.